Described below is a single T cell receptor (beta chain) sequence and its context. Its matching antigen is unknown. Sequencing used immunoSEQ multiplex PCR; TCRdb keeps in-frame clones, though not all of them. Of 350,000 to 400,000 clones in the sample, approximately 90% were seen once. The data stem from a study of Ad26.COV2.S vaccination and SARS-CoV-2 variants. Study-level background: Of the COV1001 trial arms, the Ad26.COV2.S arm included the donor. Recipients of Ad26.COV2.S got it intramuscularly, once or twice 56 days apart. Study-wide results and limits: Reportedly, after vaccination the spike-specific CD8+ and CD4+ T cell responses displayed substantial breadth. Responses of T cells in total may have been underestimated by the TCR breadth and depth analyses.

Treatment meaning: roughly 19 received Ad26.COV2.S at low or high dose, single or two shots; roughly five received placebo; per-sample allocation not given. On day 63 after the first injection, vaccine and placebo recipients gave samples. The J segment lost 0 bases and the V segment lost 7 bases, leaving 5 bases of the junction unmatched. Germline V gene sequence: CDR1 MDHEN, CDR2 SYDVKM. This CDR3 is built from 16 residues. The receptor was derived from a person between 18 and 65 years old who received the Ad26.COV2.S COVID-19 vaccine or a placebo. The chain is built from TRBV28 and TRBJ2-3; 12 bases align to TRBD2. Sample: peripheral blood, taken in a trial of Ad26.COV2.S vaccine versus placebo. The CDR3 region is CASIPGLAGSTDTQYF. DNA of the CDR3: TGTGCCAGCATACCGGGACTAGCGGGTAGCACAGATACGCAGTATTTT.